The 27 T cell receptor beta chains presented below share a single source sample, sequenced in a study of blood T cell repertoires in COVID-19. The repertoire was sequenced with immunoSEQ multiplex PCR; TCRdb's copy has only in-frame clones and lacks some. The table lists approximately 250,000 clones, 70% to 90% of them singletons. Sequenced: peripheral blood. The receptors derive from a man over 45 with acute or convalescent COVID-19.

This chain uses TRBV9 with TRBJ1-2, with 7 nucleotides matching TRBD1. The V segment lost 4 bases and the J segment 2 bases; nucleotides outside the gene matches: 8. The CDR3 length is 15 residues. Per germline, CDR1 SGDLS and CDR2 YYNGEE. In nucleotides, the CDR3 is TGTGCCAGCAGCCCGGCGACAGGGCCAAACTATGGCTACACCTTC. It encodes CASSPATGPNYGYTF. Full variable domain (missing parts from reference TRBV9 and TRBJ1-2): DSGVTQTPKHLITATGQRVTLRCSPRSGDLSVYWYQQSLDQGLQFLIQYYNGEERAKGNILERFSAQQFPDLHSELNLSSLELGDSALYFCASSPATGPNYGYTFGSGTRLTVV.

The CDR3 DNA sequence: TGTGCCAGCTCACCACCCGGCGCGGGGGAAGCTTTCTTT. Amino acids: CASSPPGAGEAFF. The J gene is TRBJ1-1, the V gene TRBV18; the D is unclear. This CDR3 spans 13 amino acids. The ends were cut back, 0 bases at V and 8 bases at J, with 10 bases in the middle. Germline V gene sequence: CDR1 KGHSH, CDR2 LQKENI. The full variable domain, completed using reference TRBV18 and TRBJ1-1, is NAGVMQNPRHLVRRRGQEARLRCSPMKGHSHVYWYRQLPEEGLKFMVYLQKENIIDESGMPKERFSAEFPKEGPSILRIQQVVRGDSAAYFCASSPPGAGEAFFGQGTRLTVV.

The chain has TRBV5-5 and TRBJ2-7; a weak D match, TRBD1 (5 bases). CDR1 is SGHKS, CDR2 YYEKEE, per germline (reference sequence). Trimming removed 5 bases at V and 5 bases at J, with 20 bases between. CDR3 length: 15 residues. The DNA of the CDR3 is TGTGCCAGCAGTATGCTCTTGGCAGGGTCCAACGAGCAGTACTTC. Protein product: CASSMLLAGSNEQYF.

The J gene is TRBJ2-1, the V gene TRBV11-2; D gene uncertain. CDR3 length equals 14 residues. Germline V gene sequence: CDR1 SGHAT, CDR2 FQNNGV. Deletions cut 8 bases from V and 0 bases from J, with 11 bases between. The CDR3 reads CASLPVSSYNEQFF. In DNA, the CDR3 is TGTGCCAGCTTACCGGTAAGCTCCTACAATGAGCAGTTCTTC.

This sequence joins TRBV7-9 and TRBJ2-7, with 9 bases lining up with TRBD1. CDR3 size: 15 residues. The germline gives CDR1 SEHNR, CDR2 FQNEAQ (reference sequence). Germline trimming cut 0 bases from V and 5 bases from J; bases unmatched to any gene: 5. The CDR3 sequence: CASSLARTGVHEQYF. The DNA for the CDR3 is TGTGCCAGCAGCTTAGCTAGGACAGGGGTGCACGAGCAGTACTTC.

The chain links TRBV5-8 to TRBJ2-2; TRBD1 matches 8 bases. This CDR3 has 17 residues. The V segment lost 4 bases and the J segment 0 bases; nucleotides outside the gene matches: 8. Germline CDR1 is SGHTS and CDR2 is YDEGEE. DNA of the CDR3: TGTGCCAGCAGCGCAATTCTCAGGGGGCCGAACACCGGGGAGCTGTTTTTT. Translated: CASSAILRGPNTGELFF.

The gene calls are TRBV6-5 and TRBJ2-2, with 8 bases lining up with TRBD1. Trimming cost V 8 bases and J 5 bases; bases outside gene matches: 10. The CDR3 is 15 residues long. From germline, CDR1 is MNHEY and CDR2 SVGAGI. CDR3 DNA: TGTGCCAGCGACCGGAGGACAGGGTCGACCGGGGAGCTGTTTTTT. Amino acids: CASDRRTGSTGELFF.

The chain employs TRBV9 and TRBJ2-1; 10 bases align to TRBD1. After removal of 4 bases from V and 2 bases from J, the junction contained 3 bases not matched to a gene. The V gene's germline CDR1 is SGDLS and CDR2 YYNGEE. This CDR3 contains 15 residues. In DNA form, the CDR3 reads TGTGCCAGCAGCTCCGGACAGGGGGCCTACAATGAGCAGTTCTTC. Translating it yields CASSSGQGAYNEQFF.

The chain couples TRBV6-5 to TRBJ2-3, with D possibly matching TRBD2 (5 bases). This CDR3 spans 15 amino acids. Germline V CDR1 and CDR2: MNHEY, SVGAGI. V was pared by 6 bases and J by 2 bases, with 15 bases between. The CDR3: CASRGEPSLTDTQYF. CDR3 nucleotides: TGTGCCAGCAGGGGAGAGCCGTCCCTCACAGATACGCAGTATTTT.

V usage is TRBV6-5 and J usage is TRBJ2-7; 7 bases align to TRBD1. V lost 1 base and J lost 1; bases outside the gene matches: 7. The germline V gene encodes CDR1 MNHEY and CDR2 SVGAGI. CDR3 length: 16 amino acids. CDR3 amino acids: CASSYLGTDFSYEQYF. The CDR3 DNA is TGTGCCAGCAGTTACTTGGGGACAGATTTTTCCTACGAGCAGTACTTC.

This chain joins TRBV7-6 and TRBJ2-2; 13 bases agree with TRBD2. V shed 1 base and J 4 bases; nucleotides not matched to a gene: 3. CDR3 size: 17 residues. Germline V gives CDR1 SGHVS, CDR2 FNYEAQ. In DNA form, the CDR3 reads TGTGCCAGCAGCTTAGGGACTAGCGGGGGCTCCACCGGGGAGCTGTTTTTT. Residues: CASSLGTSGGSTGELFF.

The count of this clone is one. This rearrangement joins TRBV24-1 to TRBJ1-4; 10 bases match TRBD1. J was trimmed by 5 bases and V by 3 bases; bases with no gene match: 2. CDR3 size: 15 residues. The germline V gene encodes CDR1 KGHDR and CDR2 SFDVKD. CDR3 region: CATSDRQGANEKLFF. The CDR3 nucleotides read TGTGCCACCAGTGATCGACAGGGGGCGAATGAAAAACTGTTTTTT.

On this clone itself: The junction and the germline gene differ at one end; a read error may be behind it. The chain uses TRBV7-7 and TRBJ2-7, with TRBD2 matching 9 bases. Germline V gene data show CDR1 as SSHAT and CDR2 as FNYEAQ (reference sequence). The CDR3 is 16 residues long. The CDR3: CASSLSVASGIYEQYF. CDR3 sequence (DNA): TGTGCTAGCAGTTTGTCGGTGGCTAGCGGGATCTACGAGCAGTACTTC.

Here the CDR3 reads CASSQDWRLAAAFF. The CDR3 DNA reads as TGTGCCAGCAGCCAAGATTGGCGTCTGGCGGCAGCTTTCTTT. V usage is TRBV14 and J usage is TRBJ1-1, with no clear D. The CDR3 is 14 amino acids. The ends were cut back, 0 bases at V and 10 bases at J, with 15 bases in the middle. CDR1 is SGHDN and CDR2 is FVKESK in the germline V gene.

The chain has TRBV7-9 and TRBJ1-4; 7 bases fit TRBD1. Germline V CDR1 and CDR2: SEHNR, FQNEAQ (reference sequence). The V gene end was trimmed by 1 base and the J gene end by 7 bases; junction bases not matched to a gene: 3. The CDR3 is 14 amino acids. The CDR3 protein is CASSLGQGGEKLFF. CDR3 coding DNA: TGTGCCAGCAGCTTAGGACAGGGCGGTGAAAAACTGTTTTTT.

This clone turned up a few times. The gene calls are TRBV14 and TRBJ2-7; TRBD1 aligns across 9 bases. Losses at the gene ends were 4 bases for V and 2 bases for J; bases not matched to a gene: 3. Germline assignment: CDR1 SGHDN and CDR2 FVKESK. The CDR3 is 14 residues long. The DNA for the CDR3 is TGTGCCAGCAGCCCTAGACAGGGGGCCTACGAGCAGTACTTC. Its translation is CASSPRQGAYEQYF. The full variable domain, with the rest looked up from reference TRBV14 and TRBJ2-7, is EAGVTQFPSHSVIEKGQTVTLRCDPISGHDNLYWYRRVMGKEIKFLLHFVKESKQDESGMPNNRFLAERTGGTYSTLKVQPAELEDSGVYFCASSPRQGAYEQYFGPGTRLTVT.

CDR3 loop: CASSQEKPTAFSGNTIYF. In nucleotides, the CDR3 is TGTGCCAGCAGCCAAGAAAAACCGACAGCCTTCTCTGGAAACACCATATATTTT. The chain recombines TRBV3-1 (or the pseudogene TRBV3-2) with TRBJ1-3, with D perhaps TRBD1 (5 bases). Trimming took off 0 bases at V and 0 bases at J, with 15 bases between the two ends. The germline gives CDR1 LGHDT, CDR2 YNNKEL (reference sequence). The CDR3 runs 18 residues.

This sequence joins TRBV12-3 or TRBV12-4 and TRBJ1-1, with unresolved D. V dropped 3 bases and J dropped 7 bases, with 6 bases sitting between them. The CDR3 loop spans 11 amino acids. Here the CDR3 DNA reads TGTGCCAGCAGTTTCGGCGGTGAAGCTTTCTTT. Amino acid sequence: CASSFGGEAFF.

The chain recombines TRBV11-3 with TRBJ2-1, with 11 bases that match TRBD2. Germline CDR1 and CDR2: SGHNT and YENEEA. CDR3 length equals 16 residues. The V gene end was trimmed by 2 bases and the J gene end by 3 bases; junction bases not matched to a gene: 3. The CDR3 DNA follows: TGTGCCAGCAGCTTAACTAGCGGGAGACTCTACAATGAGCAGTTCTTC. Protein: CASSLTSGRLYNEQFF.

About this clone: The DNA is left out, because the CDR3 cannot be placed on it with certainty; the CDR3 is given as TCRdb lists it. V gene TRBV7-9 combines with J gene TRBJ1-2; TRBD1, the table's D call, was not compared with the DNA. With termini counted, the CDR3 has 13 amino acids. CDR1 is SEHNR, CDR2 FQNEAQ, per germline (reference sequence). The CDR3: CASSFGPGQGYTF.

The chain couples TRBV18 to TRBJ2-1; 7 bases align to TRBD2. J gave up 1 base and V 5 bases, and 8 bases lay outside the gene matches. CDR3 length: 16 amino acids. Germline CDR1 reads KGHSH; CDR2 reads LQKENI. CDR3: CASSFSGRRSYNEQFF. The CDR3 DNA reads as TGTGCCAGCTCATTTAGCGGGCGCCGATCCTACAATGAGCAGTTCTTC.

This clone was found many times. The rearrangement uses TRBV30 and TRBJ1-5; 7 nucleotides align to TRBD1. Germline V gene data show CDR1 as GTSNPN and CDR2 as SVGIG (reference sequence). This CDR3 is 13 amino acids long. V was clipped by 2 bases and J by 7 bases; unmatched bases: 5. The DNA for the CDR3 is TGTGCCTGGAGTTCTGGAGGGGGCCAGCCCCAGCATTTT. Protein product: CAWSSGGGQPQHF. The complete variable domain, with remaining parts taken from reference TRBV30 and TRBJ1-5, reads SQTIHQWPATLVQPVGSPLSLECTVEGTSNPNLYWYRQAAGRGLQLLFYSVGIGQISSEVPQNLSASRPQDRQFILSSKKLLLSDSGFYLCAWSSGGGQPQHFGDGTRLSIL.

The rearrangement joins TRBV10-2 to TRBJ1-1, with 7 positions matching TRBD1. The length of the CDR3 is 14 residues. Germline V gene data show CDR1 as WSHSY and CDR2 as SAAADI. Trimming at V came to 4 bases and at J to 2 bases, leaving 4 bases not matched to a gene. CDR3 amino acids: CASSGGTVNTEAFF. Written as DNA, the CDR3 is TGCGCCAGCAGTGGCGGGACAGTAAACACTGAAGCTTTCTTT.

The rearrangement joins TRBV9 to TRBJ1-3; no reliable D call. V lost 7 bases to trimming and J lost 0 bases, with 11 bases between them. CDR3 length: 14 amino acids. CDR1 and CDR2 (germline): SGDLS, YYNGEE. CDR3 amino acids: CASHPLSSGNTIYF. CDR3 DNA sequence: TGTGCCAGCCACCCGCTAAGCTCTGGAAACACCATATATTTT.

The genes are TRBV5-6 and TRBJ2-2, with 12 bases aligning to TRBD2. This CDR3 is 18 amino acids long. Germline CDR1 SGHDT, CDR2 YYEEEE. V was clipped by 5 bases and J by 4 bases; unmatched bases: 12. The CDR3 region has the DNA TGTGCCAGCAGGGGGTTTCTAGCGGGAGGGCCTGGCACCGGGGAGCTGTTTTTT. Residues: CASRGFLAGGPGTGELFF.

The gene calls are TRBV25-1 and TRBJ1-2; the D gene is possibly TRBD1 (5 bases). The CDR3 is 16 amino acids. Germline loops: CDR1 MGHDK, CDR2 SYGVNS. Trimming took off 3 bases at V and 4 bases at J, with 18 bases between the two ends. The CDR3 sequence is CASSDPRRGNPYGYTF. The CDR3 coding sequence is TGTGCCAGCAGTGATCCCCGGAGGGGCAACCCCTATGGCTACACCTTC.

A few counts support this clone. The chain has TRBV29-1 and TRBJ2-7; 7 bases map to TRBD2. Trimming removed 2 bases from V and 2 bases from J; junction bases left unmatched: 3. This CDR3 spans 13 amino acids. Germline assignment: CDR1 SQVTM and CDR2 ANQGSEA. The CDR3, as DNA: TGCAGCGTTGAATGGGGGGGTCCCTACGAGCAGTACTTC. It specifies CSVEWGGPYEQYF.